Listed here are 18 T cell receptor beta chains from one sample, sequenced in a study of T cell repertoires in cytomegalovirus infection. In TCRdb, the reads were re-called with MiXCR into one record per CDR3 protein. This table holds some 300,000 distinct CDR3 sequences, around 9.6% found once. Input material: PBMCs. These TCRs come from a human donor in good health (CMV status not recorded). Some clones in this sample may be carry-over from other donors' samples.

This chain connects TRBV6-1 to TRBJ1-5; weak D call: TRBD1 (5 bases). Trimming left V 6 bases short and J 5 bases short, with 20 bases between. Per the germline V gene, CDR1 is MNHNS and CDR2 is SASEGT. This CDR3 comprises 16 residues. CDR3 nucleotide sequence: TGTGCCAGCAGGCCGGCCGTAGCGGGGCCCCATCAGCCCCAGCATTTT. It codes for CASRPAVAGPHQPQHF.

This clonotype was detected ten times or more. The chain joins TRBV6-2 or TRBV6-3 to TRBJ2-7; TRBD2 matches 12 bases. The germline gives CDR1 MNHEY, CDR2 SVGEGT. J gave up 0 bases and V 6 bases, and 3 bases lay outside the gene matches. The CDR3 spans 15 residues. DNA of the CDR3: TGTGCCAGCAGCCTAGCGGGGGGGAGCTCCTACGAGCAGTACGTC. It encodes CASSLAGGSSYEQYV.

This clonotype was found many times. The chain joins TRBV7-9 to TRBJ1-6; no clear D gene. Trimming took off 2 bases at V and 8 bases at J, with 13 bases between the two ends. The CDR3 is 15 residues long. Germline V gene lookup returns CDR1 SEHNR and CDR2 FQNEAQ (reference sequence). In nucleotides, the CDR3 is TGTGCCAGCAGCTTATTACGGGTTCTGGATTCACCCCTCCACTTT. Its protein is CASSLLRVLDSPLHF.

The table lists this clonotype with many counts. The chain recombines TRBV6-5 with TRBJ1-1; D call uncertain. Germline loops: CDR1 MNHEY, CDR2 SVGAGI. CDR3 length: 14 amino acids. V lost 5 bases to trimming and J lost 1 base, with 11 bases between them. The CDR3: CASSRAVGNTEAFF. The CDR3 DNA reads as TGTGCCAGCAGTCGGGCCGTCGGGAACACTGAAGCTTTCTTT.

This clonotype was found a few times. The gene calls are TRBV29-1 and TRBJ2-1; possible D gene TRBD1, 5 bases. This CDR3 spans 14 amino acids. V lost 5 bases and J 0 bases, leaving 11 bases between the germline ends. Germline assignment: CDR1 SQVTM and CDR2 ANQGSEA. The CDR3 loop reads CSVSSDSSYNEQFF. The CDR3 nucleotides read TGCAGCGTTTCCAGCGACAGCTCCTACAATGAGCAGTTCTTC.

This clonotype was counted ten times or more. The chain carries TRBV20-1 and TRBJ2-1; 9 bases match TRBD2. There are 15 residues in the CDR3. Germline V gives CDR1 DFQATT, CDR2 SNEGSKA (reference sequence). V was clipped by 5 bases and J by 7 bases; unmatched bases: 12. CDR3 in amino acids: CSAVPSGGPRNEQFF. DNA for the CDR3: TGCAGTGCTGTCCCCAGCGGGGGGCCCAGGAATGAGCAGTTCTTC.

This clonotype has at least ten counts. The chain combines TRBV6-6 with TRBJ2-7; perhaps TRBD1 as D (6 bases). The V and J ends lost 6 bases and 1 base respectively, with 16 bases between them. CDR1 is MNHNY and CDR2 is SVGAGI in the germline V gene (reference sequence). CDR3 size: 15 residues. The CDR3 bases are TGTGCCAGCAGCCCAGCGCAAGGACAGTCCTACGAGCAGTACGTC. Translating gives CASSPAQGQSYEQYV.

At least ten counts were recorded for this clonotype. The chain links TRBV19 to TRBJ1-2; 7 nucleotides line up with TRBD1. CDR1 is LNHDA and CDR2 is SQIVND in the germline V gene (reference sequence). Germline trimming cut 2 bases from V and 2 bases from J; bases unmatched to any gene: 5. This CDR3 is 15 amino acids long. This chain's CDR3 is CASSISGTVNYGYTF. CDR3 bases: TGTGCCAGTAGTATATCCGGGACAGTGAACTATGGCTACACCTTC.

This clonotype was counted at least ten times. This chain connects TRBV2 to TRBJ1-5; the D is unclear. The CDR3 consists of 15 residues. Trimming stripped 6 bases from V and 0 bases from J, with 12 bases between. Germline loops: CDR1 SNHLY, CDR2 FYNNEI. The CDR3 loop reads CASSNAGFSNQPQHF. CDR3 nucleotides: TGTGCCAGCAGCAATGCCGGGTTTAGCAATCAGCCCCAGCATTTT.

This clonotype was seen ten or more times. The V gene is TRBV7-6, the J gene TRBJ2-1; 10 nucleotides agree with TRBD1. J gave up 9 bases and V 6 bases, and 8 bases lay outside the gene matches. Germline V gene data show CDR1 as SGHVS and CDR2 as FNYEAQ. This CDR3 is 14 amino acids long. Written as DNA, the CDR3 is TGTGCCAGCAGTCCGGGACAGGGGATCGGTGAGCAGTTCTTC. This gives the protein CASSPGQGIGEQFF.

This clonotype was counted many times. CDR3 sequence reads: CASSTARDQPQHF. CDR3 nucleotide sequence: TGTGCCAGCTCAACCGCCAGGGATCAGCCCCAGCATTTT. V and J are TRBV18 and TRBJ1-5; TRBD1 might be the D (5 bases). Germline CDR1 and CDR2: KGHSH and LQKENI. This CDR3 is built from 13 residues. The ends were cut back, 5 bases at V and 5 bases at J, with 10 bases in the middle.

This clonotype was counted ten times or more. The chain combines TRBV7-9 with TRBJ2-2, with no clear D. V was trimmed by 6 bases and J by 0 bases, leaving 11 bases between them. This CDR3 has 15 residues. Germline V gene data show CDR1 as SEHNR and CDR2 as FQNEAQ (reference sequence). The CDR3 spells CASRTVGSNTGELFF. The CDR3 nucleotides read TGTGCCAGCAGGACCGTCGGGTCGAACACCGGGGAGCTGTTTTTT.

This clonotype has at least ten counts. V and J are TRBV6-1 and TRBJ2-3; D is unclear. CDR3 size: 16 residues. V was pared by 5 bases and J by 4 bases, with 19 bases between. From germline, CDR1 is MNHNS and CDR2 SASEGT. The CDR3 DNA reads TGTGCCAGCAGTCCCTTTTTCGGAAAGTCCCCAGATACGCAGTATTTT. Its translation is CASSPFFGKSPDTQYF.

This clonotype has at least ten counts. The gene calls are TRBV20-1 and TRBJ1-1; 9 nucleotides line up with TRBD1. The CDR3 is 16 amino acids. Unmatched junction bases numbered 10, after V lost 5 bases and J lost 0 bases. CDR1 and CDR2 from the germline V gene are DFQATT and SNEGSKA (reference sequence). This chain's CDR3 is CSADRDRDRMNTEAFF. The DNA of the CDR3 is TGCAGTGCTGACCGGGACAGGGACCGTATGAACACTGAAGCTTTCTTT.

This clonotype was observed many times. The genes are TRBV28 and TRBJ2-7, with D possibly being TRBD2 (6 bases). The germline V and J ends were trimmed by 10 bases and 0 bases, with 19 bases remaining between them. This CDR3 region has 15 residues. Per germline, CDR1 MDHEN and CDR2 SYDVKM. Here the CDR3 reads CATPAGGGFSYEQYV. The CDR3 DNA reads TGTGCCACCCCGGCTGGTGGGGGGTTCTCCTACGAGCAGTACGTC.

This clonotype has a count of ten or more. The chain couples TRBV7-6 to TRBJ1-2; D call uncertain. Germline CDR1 reads SGHVS; CDR2 reads FNYEAQ. This CDR3 region has 14 residues. V was cut by 2 bases and J by 10 bases, with 17 bases left in between. The CDR3 sequence: CASSLTRGGLLYTF. In DNA, the CDR3 is TGTGCCAGCAGCTTAACCCGGGGAGGCCTACTCTACACCTTC.

This clonotype was seen a handful of times. This sequence joins TRBV2 and TRBJ2-1; 16 bases agree with TRBD2. This CDR3 has 17 residues. V lost 3 bases to trimming and J lost 4 bases; unmatched junction nucleotides: 3. Germline loops: CDR1 SNHLY, CDR2 FYNNEI. CDR3 sequence (DNA): TGTGCCAGCAGTGAGGGACTAGCGGGGGGGCCGTACAATGAGCAGTTCTTC. This gives the protein CASSEGLAGGPYNEQFF.

This clonotype was seen at least ten times. The V call is TRBV7-2, the J call TRBJ2-7, with 8 bases fitting TRBD2. The CDR3 runs to 13 residues. V shed 6 bases, J shed 2 bases, and the junction held 3 bases outside the gene matches. Germline V gene lookup returns CDR1 SGHTA and CDR2 FQGNSA. CDR3 bases: TGTGCCAGCAGTCTAGCGGGCACCTACGAGCAGTACTTC. Translating gives CASSLAGTYEQYF. Filled out from reference TRBV7-2 and TRBJ2-7, the complete variable domain reads GAGVSQSPSNKVTEKGKDVELRCDPISGHTALYWYRQSLGQGLEFLIYFQGNSAPDKSGLPSDRFSAERTGGSVSTLTIQRTQQEDSAVYLCASSLAGTYEQYFGPGTRLTVT.